The TCR beta chain described here comes from a study of T cells after yellow fever vaccination. Findings and caveats of the study: The CD4 compartment and the CD8 compartment contained a small share of clonotypes in common.

Trimming removed 6 bases from V and 0 bases from J; junction bases left unmatched: 12. CDR3 length: 18 amino acids. One entry per CDR3 protein, called by TCRdb with MiXCR from the 5' RACE reads. The data hold some 150,000 distinct CDR3 sequences, with 6.6% observed a single time. This clonotype came up many times. No antigen is known for it. Sequences were derived from CD4+ T cells sorted from PBMCs, sampled 10 days after the yellow fever booster vaccination. The receptor's source is a man aged 25-45 years who received the YFV17D yellow fever vaccine. The chain uses TRBV12-3 or TRBV12-4 and TRBJ2-4, with 9 bases fitting TRBD1. Here the CDR3 DNA reads TGTGCCAGCAGCGCCTTACAGGGGGCCGGGATAGCCAAAAACATTCAGTACTTC. Translated: CASSALQGAGIAKNIQYF.